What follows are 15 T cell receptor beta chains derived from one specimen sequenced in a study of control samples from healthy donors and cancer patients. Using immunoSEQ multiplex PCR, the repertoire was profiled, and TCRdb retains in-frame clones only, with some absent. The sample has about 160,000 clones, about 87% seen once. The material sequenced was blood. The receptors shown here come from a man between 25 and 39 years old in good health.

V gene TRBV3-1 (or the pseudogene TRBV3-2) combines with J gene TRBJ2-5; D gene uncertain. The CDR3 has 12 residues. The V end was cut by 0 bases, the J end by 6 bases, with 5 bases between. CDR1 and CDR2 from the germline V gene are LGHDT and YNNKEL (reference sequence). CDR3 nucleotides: TGTGCCAGCAGCCAAGAGTCAAAGACCCAGTACTTC. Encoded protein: CASSQESKTQYF.

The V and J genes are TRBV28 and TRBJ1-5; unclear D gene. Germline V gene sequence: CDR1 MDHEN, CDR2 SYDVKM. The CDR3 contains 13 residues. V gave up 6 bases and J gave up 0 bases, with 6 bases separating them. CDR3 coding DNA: TGTGCCAGCAGGACGAATAGCAATCAGCCCCAGCATTTT. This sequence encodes CASRTNSNQPQHF. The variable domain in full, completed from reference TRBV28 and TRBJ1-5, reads DVKVTQSSRYLVKRTGEKVFLECVQDMDHENMFWYRQDPGLGLRLIYFSYDVKMKEKGDIPEGYSVSREKKERFSLILESASTNQTSMYLCASRTNSNQPQHFGDGTRLSIL.

In nucleotides, the CDR3 is TGTGCCAGCAGTATGGGGGGCGGTAGGCAGTTCTTC. It specifies CASSMGGGRQFF. This chain joins TRBV6-5 and TRBJ2-1; D possibly matches TRBD1 or TRBD2 (6 bases each). V was pared by 5 bases and J by 12 bases, with 14 bases between. This CDR3 has 12 residues. CDR1 and CDR2 (germline): MNHEY, SVGAGI.

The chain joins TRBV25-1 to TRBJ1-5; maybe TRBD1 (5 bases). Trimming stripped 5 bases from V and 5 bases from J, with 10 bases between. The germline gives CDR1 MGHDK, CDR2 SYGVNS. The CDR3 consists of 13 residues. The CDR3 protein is CASSPGGDQPQHF. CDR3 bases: TGTGCCAGCAGTCCCGGAGGGGATCAGCCCCAGCATTTT. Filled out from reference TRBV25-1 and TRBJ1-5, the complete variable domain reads EADIYQTPRYLVIGTGKKITLECSQTMGHDKMYWYQQDPGMELHLIHYSYGVNSTEKGDLSSESTVSRIRTEHFPLTLESARPSHTSQYLCASSPGGDQPQHFGDGTRLSIL.

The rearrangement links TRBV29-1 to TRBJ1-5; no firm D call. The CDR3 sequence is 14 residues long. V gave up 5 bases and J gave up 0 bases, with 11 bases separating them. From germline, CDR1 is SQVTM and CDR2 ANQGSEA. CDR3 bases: TGCAGCGTTACGGAGGTGGATAGCAATCAGCCCCAGCATTTT. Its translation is CSVTEVDSNQPQHF.

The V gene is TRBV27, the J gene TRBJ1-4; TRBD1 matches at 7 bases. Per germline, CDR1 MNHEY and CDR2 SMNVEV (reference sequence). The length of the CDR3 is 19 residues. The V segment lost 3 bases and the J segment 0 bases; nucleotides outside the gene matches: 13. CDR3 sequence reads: CASSFRGAQRLATNEKLFF. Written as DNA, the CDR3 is TGTGCCAGCAGTTTCAGGGGGGCCCAAAGGTTGGCAACTAATGAAAAACTGTTTTTT.

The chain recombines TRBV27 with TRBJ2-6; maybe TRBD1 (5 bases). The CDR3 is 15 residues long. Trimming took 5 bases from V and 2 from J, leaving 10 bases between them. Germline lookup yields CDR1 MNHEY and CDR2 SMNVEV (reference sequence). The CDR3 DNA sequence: TGTGCCAGCAGTACAGGAATTCCTGGGGCCAACGTCCTGACTTTC. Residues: CASSTGIPGANVLTF.

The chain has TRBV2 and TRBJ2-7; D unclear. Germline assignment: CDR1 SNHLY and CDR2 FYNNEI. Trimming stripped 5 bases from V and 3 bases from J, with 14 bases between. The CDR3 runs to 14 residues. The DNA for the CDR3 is TGTGCCAGCAGTTCCATCCAGAGGAACTACGAGCAGTACTTC. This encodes CASSSIQRNYEQYF.

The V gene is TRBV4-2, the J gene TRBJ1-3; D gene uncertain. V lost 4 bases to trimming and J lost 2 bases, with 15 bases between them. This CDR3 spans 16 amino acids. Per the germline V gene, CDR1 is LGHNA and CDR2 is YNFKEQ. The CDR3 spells CASSLEGTVPGNTIYF. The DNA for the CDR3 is TGTGCCAGCAGCCTTGAGGGAACTGTCCCTGGAAACACCATATATTTT.

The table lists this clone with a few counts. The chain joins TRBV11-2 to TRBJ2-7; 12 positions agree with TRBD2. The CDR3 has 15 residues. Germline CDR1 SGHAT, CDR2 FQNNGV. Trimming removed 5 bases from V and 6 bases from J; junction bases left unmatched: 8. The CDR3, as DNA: TGTGCCAGCAGCGCACTAGCGGGGGGATTGGGCGAGCAGTACTTC. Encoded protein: CASSALAGGLGEQYF.

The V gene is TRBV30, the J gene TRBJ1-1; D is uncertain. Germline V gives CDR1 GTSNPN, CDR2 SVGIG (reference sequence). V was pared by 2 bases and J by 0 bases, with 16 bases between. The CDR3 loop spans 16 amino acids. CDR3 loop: CAWSSTRTDLNTEAFF. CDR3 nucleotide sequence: TGTGCCTGGAGTTCCACACGGACCGATTTGAACACTGAAGCTTTCTTT.

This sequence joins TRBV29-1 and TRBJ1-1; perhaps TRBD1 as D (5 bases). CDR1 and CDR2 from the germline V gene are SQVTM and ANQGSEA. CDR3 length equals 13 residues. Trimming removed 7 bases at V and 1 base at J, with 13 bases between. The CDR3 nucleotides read TGCAGCGCCATTCGACAGACGAACACTGAAGCTTTCTTT. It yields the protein CSAIRQTNTEAFF.

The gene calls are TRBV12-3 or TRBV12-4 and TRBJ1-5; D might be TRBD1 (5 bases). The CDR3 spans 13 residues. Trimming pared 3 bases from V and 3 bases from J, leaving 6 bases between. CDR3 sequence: CASSLGLNQPQHF. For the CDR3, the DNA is TGTGCCAGCAGTTTGGGGCTCAATCAGCCCCAGCATTTT.

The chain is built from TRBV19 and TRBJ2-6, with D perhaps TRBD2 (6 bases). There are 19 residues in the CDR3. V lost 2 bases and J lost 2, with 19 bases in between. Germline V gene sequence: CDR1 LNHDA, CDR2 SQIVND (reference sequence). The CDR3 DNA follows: TGTGCCAGTAGTATAAATCGGCGGGGAACGGCGACTGGGGCCAACGTCCTGACTTTC. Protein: CASSINRRGTATGANVLTF.

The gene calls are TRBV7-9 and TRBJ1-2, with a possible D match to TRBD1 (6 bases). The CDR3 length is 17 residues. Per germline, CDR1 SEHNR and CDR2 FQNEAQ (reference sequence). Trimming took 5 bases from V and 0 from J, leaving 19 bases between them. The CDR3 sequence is CASSTHSTGNANYGYTF. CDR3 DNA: TGTGCCAGCAGCACCCACTCAACAGGGAATGCTAACTATGGCTACACCTTC.